One sample yielded the 27 T cell receptor beta chains listed below, sequenced in a study of blood T cell repertoires in COVID-19. The repertoire was sequenced with immunoSEQ multiplex PCR; TCRdb's copy has only in-frame clones and lacks some. The data show approximately 350,000 clones, 86% seen once. The specimen sequenced was peripheral blood. The receptors derive from a woman aged 60 to 75 with COVID-19, enrolled during active disease.

The rearrangement links TRBV20-1 to TRBJ2-3, with D tentatively TRBD1 (7 bases). Trimming took off 5 bases at V and 10 bases at J, with 13 bases between the two ends. The CDR3 spans 11 residues. Germline values: CDR1 DFQATT, CDR2 SNEGSKA (reference sequence). CDR3 DNA sequence: TGCAGTGCTCCCAGGGGGGTAGCGCAGTATTTT. It yields the protein CSAPRGVAQYF.

This clone was seen once. V usage is TRBV20-1 and J usage is TRBJ2-5; 11 bases map to TRBD2. Germline CDR1 DFQATT, CDR2 SNEGSKA (reference sequence). The V gene end was trimmed by 3 bases and the J gene end by 4 bases; junction bases not matched to a gene: 4. The CDR3 covers 14 residues. In nucleotides, the CDR3 is TGCAGTGCTAGTCACACTAGCGGGGGAGAGACCCAGTACTTC. It encodes CSASHTSGGETQYF.

This clone was observed a handful of times. This chain connects TRBV19 to TRBJ1-1, with D hard to call. The CDR3 covers 13 residues. Germline CDR1 reads LNHDA; CDR2 reads SQIVND (reference sequence). With 5 bases removed from V and 1 base from J, the gap between germline ends came to 8 bases. CDR3 in DNA: TGTGCCAGTAGTGCCGCGTCGAACACTGAAGCTTTCTTT. Its protein is CASSAASNTEAFF.

The chain recombines TRBV18 with TRBJ1-1; no clear D gene. CDR3 length: 14 residues. Germline CDR1 is KGHSH and CDR2 is LQKENI. The V end lost 3 bases, the J end lost 7 bases, and 15 bases lay between the germline ends. The CDR3 is CASSPSEGHFEAFF. The CDR3 DNA follows: TGTGCCAGCTCACCGTCGGAGGGTCACTTTGAAGCTTTCTTT.

The chain joins TRBV24-1 to TRBJ2-1, with 7 positions matching TRBD1. The CDR3 is 13 residues long. V trimming: 9 bases; J trimming: 8 bases; junction bases outside the gene matches: 9. CDR1 is KGHDR, CDR2 SFDVKD, per germline. The CDR3 bases are TGTGCCACCGCCGGGACAGCGGACGATGAGCAGTTCTTC. Encoded protein: CATAGTADDEQFF.

The chain employs TRBV21-1 and TRBJ2-1; the table assigns TRBD2, which was not confirmed against the DNA. TRBV21-1 is described as a pseudogene. The CDR3 is 22 residues long. For the CDR3, the DNA is TGTGCCAGCAGCAAAGATCTCCGGGACAGGGGGCTTGGGGGACTAGCTGTCAATGAGCAGTTCTTC. It encodes CASSKDLRDRGLGGLAVNEQFF.

This sequence joins TRBV13 and TRBJ2-3, with D perhaps TRBD2 (6 bases). The V and J ends lost 0 bases and 4 bases respectively, with 8 bases between them. The V gene's germline CDR1 is PRHDT and CDR2 FYEKMQ (reference sequence). This CDR3 has 14 residues. CDR3 coding DNA: TGTGCCAGCAGCTTAGGATCGGGGGCAGATACGCAGTATTTT. Amino acid sequence: CASSLGSGADTQYF. The complete variable domain, with remaining parts taken from reference TRBV13 and TRBJ2-3, reads AAGVIQSPRHLIKEKRETATLKCYPIPRHDTVYWYQQGPGQDPQFLISFYEKMQSDKGSIPDRFSAQQFSDYHSELNMSSLELGDSALYFCASSLGSGADTQYFGPGTRLTVL.

The rearrangement links TRBV19 to TRBJ1-2; D remains unclear. CDR1 is LNHDA and CDR2 is SQIVND in the germline V gene (reference sequence). CDR3 length: 15 amino acids. With 4 bases removed from V and 7 bases from J, the gap between germline ends came to 19 bases. In DNA, the CDR3 is TGTGCCAGTAGTAATTTCGGCGGAGATATCTTTGGCTACACCTTC. Amino acids: CASSNFGGDIFGYTF. The full variable domain, its missing parts supplied by reference TRBV19 and TRBJ1-2, is DGGITQSPKYLFRKEGQNVTLSCEQNLNHDAMYWYRQDPGQGLRLIYYSQIVNDFQKGDIAEGYSVSREKKESFPLTVTSAQKNPTAFYLCASSNFGGDIFGYTFGSGTRLTVV.

The gene calls are TRBV7-6 and TRBJ1-1; TRBD1 agrees at 10 bases. CDR3 length: 15 residues. V trimming: 1 base; J trimming: 6 bases; junction bases outside the gene matches: 5. CDR1 SGHVS and CDR2 FNYEAQ come from the germline V gene. The CDR3 coding sequence is TGTGCCAGCAGCTTAGGACAGGGGGCGAGGGCTGAAGCTTTCTTT. It is translated as CASSLGQGARAEAFF.

The V and J genes are TRBV10-3 and TRBJ2-1; 11 nucleotides match TRBD2. Germline CDR1 and CDR2: ENHRY and SYGVKD. The CDR3 spans 15 residues. The trim removed 5 bases at V and 7 bases at J, leaving 7 bases unmatched. As DNA, the CDR3 is TGTGCCATCAGTCACACTAGCGGGGGTGATAATGAGCAGTTCTTC. Protein sequence: CAISHTSGGDNEQFF.

This chain joins TRBV3-1 (or the pseudogene TRBV3-2) and TRBJ2-4; 9 nucleotides align to TRBD1. This CDR3 is built from 15 residues. The V segment lost 4 bases and the J segment 7 bases; nucleotides outside the gene matches: 8. Germline assignment: CDR1 LGHDT and CDR2 YNNKEL (reference sequence). CDR3 DNA sequence: TGTGCCAGCAGCCGTCCCGGGACAGGGAGGAACATTCAGTACTTC. Translating gives CASSRPGTGRNIQYF.

The rearrangement uses TRBV5-1 and TRBJ2-1; tentative D call: TRBD1 (6 bases). V lost 4 bases and J lost 4, with 9 bases in between. Germline V gene sequence: CDR1 SGHRS, CDR2 YFSETQ. This CDR3 contains 13 residues. This CDR3 reads CASSPGQYNEQFF. CDR3 nucleotides: TGCGCCAGCAGCCCCGGACAGTACAATGAGCAGTTCTTC.

This clone was counted between two and nine times. V usage is TRBV5-1 and J usage is TRBJ2-5, with 7 bases lining up with TRBD2. V was pared by 5 bases and J by 4 bases, with 14 bases of the junction left unmatched. The V gene's germline CDR1 is SGHRS and CDR2 YFSETQ. The CDR3 extends over 16 amino acids. Here the CDR3 DNA reads TGCGCCAGCAGGGGTCTTATGGGCGGGGGTCTAGAGACCCAGTACTTC. Translating it yields CASRGLMGGGLETQYF.

The chain uses TRBV9 and TRBJ2-5, with 7 positions matching TRBD1. With 3 bases clipped from V and 5 bases from J, the junction kept 10 bases outside the gene matches. Germline V gene lookup returns CDR1 SGDLS and CDR2 YYNGEE. CDR3 length equals 15 residues. Here the CDR3 reads CASSATTGVGETQYF. As DNA, the CDR3 is TGTGCCAGCAGCGCTACCACAGGGGTCGGGGAGACCCAGTACTTC.

CDR3 coding DNA: TGTGCCAGCAGCTCGGGGACAGGGACGACCTACGAGCAGTACTTC. This sequence encodes CASSSGTGTTYEQYF. The chain combines TRBV7-9 with TRBJ2-7; 9 bases line up with TRBD1. CDR3 size: 15 residues. Germline trimming cut 4 bases from V and 2 bases from J; bases unmatched to any gene: 6. The germline V gene has CDR1 SEHNR and CDR2 FQNEAQ (reference sequence). Looking up the rest from reference TRBV7-9 and TRBJ2-7 gives the full variable domain: DTGVSQNPRHKITKRGQNVTFRCDPISEHNRLYWYRQTLGQGPEFLTYFQNEAQLEKSRLLSDRFSAERPKGSFSTLEIQRTEQGDSAMYLCASSSGTGTTYEQYFGPGTRLTVT.

J is TRBJ1-2 and V is TRBV5-1, with 9 bases that match TRBD1. From germline, CDR1 is SGHRS and CDR2 YFSETQ. This CDR3 has 13 residues. Germline trimming cut 4 bases from V and 8 bases from J; bases unmatched to any gene: 6. The CDR3 bases are TGCGCCAGCAGCGGGGGACAGGGAGGCGGCTACACCTTC. Translating gives CASSGGQGGGYTF.

The genes are TRBV7-8 and TRBJ2-7; 10 bases are a match to TRBD2. Germline trimming cut 5 bases from V and 0 bases from J; bases unmatched to any gene: 16. The CDR3 is 19 residues long. CDR1 and CDR2 from the germline V gene are SGHVS and FQNEAQ. For the CDR3, the DNA is TGTGCCAGCAGCGTCCTAGCGGGGGCCTTTATAACGAGCTCCTACGAGCAGTACTTC. Amino acids: CASSVLAGAFITSSYEQYF.

The V gene is TRBV6-4, the J gene TRBJ1-3; 9 bases line up with TRBD1. Germline assignment: CDR1 MRHNA and CDR2 SNTAGT. The CDR3 runs 16 residues. The junction had 10 bases not matched to a gene; V was cut back by 2 bases and J by 8 bases. CDR3 loop: CASSDKGQGREDTIYF. The DNA for the CDR3 is TGTGCCAGCAGTGACAAAGGACAGGGGAGAGAGGACACCATATATTTT.

The CDR3 DNA is TGTGCCTGGAGTCGCGGACAGACTCAAAACTATGGCTACACCTTC. Residues: CAWSRGQTQNYGYTF. This sequence joins TRBV30 and TRBJ1-2; D possibly corresponds to TRBD1 (6 bases). Germline CDR1 reads GTSNPN; CDR2 reads SVGIG (reference sequence). V was shortened by 2 bases and J by 2 bases, with 15 bases between the two germline ends. The CDR3 consists of 15 residues.

This clone was counted once. The chain carries TRBV19 and TRBJ1-1; the D is unclear. V was trimmed by 6 bases and J by 0 bases, leaving 17 bases between them. This CDR3 spans 16 amino acids. The germline V gene has CDR1 LNHDA and CDR2 SQIVND (reference sequence). The CDR3 DNA follows: TGTGCCAGTAGGGGCCTCTCTGGCAGAGTGAACACTGAAGCTTTCTTT. It is translated as CASRGLSGRVNTEAFF. The full variable domain, its missing parts supplied by reference TRBV19 and TRBJ1-1, is DGGITQSPKYLFRKEGQNVTLSCEQNLNHDAMYWYRQDPGQGLRLIYYSQIVNDFQKGDIAEGYSVSREKKESFPLTVTSAQKNPTAFYLCASRGLSGRVNTEAFFGQGTRLTVV.

This chain links TRBV5-1 with TRBJ2-5, with 9 bases fitting TRBD2. The germline V gene has CDR1 SGHRS and CDR2 YFSETQ. V was pared by 0 bases and J by 2 bases, with 11 bases of the junction left unmatched. The CDR3 totals 18 residues. The CDR3 loop reads CASSLGASGAEGQETQYF. In nucleotides, the CDR3 is TGCGCCAGCAGCTTGGGGGCTAGCGGGGCCGAGGGACAAGAGACCCAGTACTTC.

The gene calls are TRBV18 and TRBJ1-3, with D unclear. Between the trimmed V and J ends, which lost 2 bases and 2 bases, there was a span of 7 bases. The CDR3 is made up of 14 amino acids. The germline V gene has CDR1 KGHSH and CDR2 LQKENI. CDR3 region: CASSPGQTGNTIYF. CDR3 nucleotide sequence: TGTGCCAGCTCACCAGGTCAGACTGGAAACACCATATATTTT. Combining the CDR3 with reference TRBV18 and TRBJ1-3 gives the whole variable domain NAGVMQNPRHLVRRRGQEARLRCSPMKGHSHVYWYRQLPEEGLKFMVYLQKENIIDESGMPKERFSAEFPKEGPSILRIQQVVRGDSAAYFCASSPGQTGNTIYFGEGSWLTVV.

The gene calls are TRBV6-2 or TRBV6-3 and TRBJ2-7; TRBD2 agrees at 7 bases. Trimming removed 2 bases from V and 5 bases from J; junction bases left unmatched: 6. CDR1 is MNHEY and CDR2 is SVGEGT in the germline V gene. The CDR3 length is 14 residues. Here the CDR3 reads CASSYGGVFHEQYF. The CDR3 nucleotides read TGTGCCAGCAGTTACGGGGGGGTATTCCACGAGCAGTACTTC.

The chain has TRBV7-9 and TRBJ1-2; 8 bases agree with TRBD1. This CDR3 comprises 17 residues. Germline CDR1 reads SEHNR; CDR2 reads FQNEAQ (reference sequence). Trimming took 1 base from V and 5 from J; bases not matched to a gene: 12. The CDR3 is CASSLGTGGGVWYGYTF. In DNA form, the CDR3 reads TGTGCCAGCAGCTTAGGCACAGGGGGAGGAGTATGGTATGGCTACACCTTC.

V usage is TRBV6-2 or TRBV6-3 and J usage is TRBJ2-3; 10 bases map to TRBD2. The CDR3 runs 18 residues. Germline loops: CDR1 MNHEY, CDR2 SVGEGT. With V trimmed by 0 bases and J by 2 bases, 8 bases remained unmatched. The CDR3 DNA reads as TGTGCCAGCAGTTACTCGATGGATAGCGGGGGGTTCACAGATACGCAGTATTTT. It codes for CASSYSMDSGGFTDTQYF.

The CDR3 sequence: CASSVGQNNEQFF. In DNA, the CDR3 is TGCGCCAGCAGCGTGGGACAAAACAATGAGCAGTTCTTC. The rearrangement joins TRBV5-1 to TRBJ2-1; TRBD1 is a possible D gene (6 bases). Trimming stripped 4 bases from V and 5 bases from J, with 10 bases between. The CDR3 runs 13 residues. CDR1 is SGHRS and CDR2 is YFSETQ in the germline V gene.

The DNA of the CDR3 is TGCGCCAGCAGTGGACTGGATGTGGCTAGCGGGGGGGTCACAGATACGCAGTATTTT. Its translation is CASSGLDVASGGVTDTQYF. V usage is TRBV10-1 and J usage is TRBJ2-3, with 12 nucleotides matching TRBD2. The germline V gene encodes CDR1 WNHNN and CDR2 SYGVQD (reference sequence). Losses at the gene ends were 4 bases for V and 2 bases for J; bases not matched to a gene: 13. The CDR3 runs 19 residues.